The rows below give T cell receptor beta chains drawn from one sample of a study of a mutant IDH1 vaccine in newly diagnosed glioma. Their antigens are not known. Data came from immunoSEQ multiplex PCR; TCRdb stores just in-frame clones and leaves some out. The repertoire holds over 25,000 clones, with around 89% as singletons. The sequencing here drew on PBMCs, taken from a glioma patient whose treatment included an IDH1 peptide vaccine. The receptors were gathered from a man aged 40-49 years with glioma. Both conserved end residues are part of each CDR3. D genes are given only for firm matches. Clone size, where shown, is once, few, many, or a class for clones that have expanded.

-,TRBV4-3,15,TRBD2,TRBJ2-1,CASSHSREGGNEQFF,TGCGCCAGCAGCCACTCCCGGGAGGGGGGCAATGAGCAGTTCTTC
few,TRBV5-1,13,-,TRBJ1-1,CASSLDTYTEAFF,TGCGCCAGCAGCTTGGACACCTACACTGAAGCTTTCTTT
once,TRBV5-8,15,TRBD1,TRBJ1-1,CASSVTGTGYTEAFF,TGTGCCAGCAGCGTCACCGGGACAGGGTACACTGAAGCTTTCTTT
-,TRBV4-1,14,-,TRBJ2-7,CASSQDWPGGEQYF,TGCGCCAGCAGCCAAGACTGGCCCGGGGGTGAGCAGTACTTC
-,TRBV7-6,17,TRBD2,TRBJ2-3,CASSPAGGGNPQGSQYF,TGTGCCAGCAGCCCCGCGGGAGGCGGTAACCCACAAGGGTCGCAGTATTTT
-,TRBV2,14,-,TRBJ2-5,CASSYTGTAETQYF,TGTGCCAGCAGTTACACAGGGACGGCGGAGACCCAGTACTTC
-,TRBV4-3,15,TRBD1,TRBJ2-1,CASSLGTGETNEQFF,TGCGCCAGCAGCCTCGGGACAGGGGAGACGAATGAGCAGTTCTTC
-,TRBV6-4,12,-,TRBJ2-2,CASSEDTGELFF,TGTGCCAGCAGCGAGGACACCGGGGAGCTGTTTTTT
few,TRBV4-1,17,TRBD2,TRBJ2-5,CASSPVPGLAGQETQYF,TGCGCCAGCAGCCCGGTCCCGGGACTAGCGGGGCAAGAGACCCAGTACTTC
-,TRBV19,14,TRBD1,TRBJ1-2,CASTDYRGLYGYTF,TGTGCCAGTACCGACTACAGGGGGCTCTATGGCTACACCTTC
-,TRBV6-5,14,TRBD2,TRBJ2-1,CASSPSGEINEQFF,TGTGCCAGCAGTCCTAGCGGGGAGATAAATGAGCAGTTCTTC
-,TRBV5-4,14,TRBD1,TRBJ2-5,CASSAPDRVETQYF,TGTGCCAGCAGCGCCCCGGACAGGGTGGAGACCCAGTACTTC
-,TRBV6-5,14,-,TRBJ1-1,CASSYSSGVAEAFF,TGTGCCAGCAGTTACTCGTCGGGGGTCGCTGAAGCTTTCTTT
-,TRBV7-2,15,TRBD1,TRBJ2-1,CASSPQGEGFNEQFF,TGTGCCAGCAGCCCCCAGGGGGAAGGTTTCAATGAGCAGTTCTTC
-,TRBV2,14,TRBD2,TRBJ2-3,CASSPGLAGRGEYF,TGTGCCAGCAGTCCGGGACTAGCGGGGCGGGGGGAGTATTTT
-,TRBV11-2,14,-,TRBJ1-1,CASSLGGFDTEAFF,TGTGCCAGCAGCTTAGGGGGGTTTGACACTGAAGCTTTCTTT
-,TRBV7-9,13,-,TRBJ2-1,CASSLSSYNEQFF,TGTGCCAGCAGTTTGAGCTCCTACAATGAGCAGTTCTTC
-,TRBV4-2,13,-,TRBJ1-1,CASSTTGKTEAFF,TGTGCCAGCAGCACTACAGGGAAAACTGAAGCTTTCTTT
once,TRBV5-1,15,-,TRBJ2-4,CASSLTQGSKNIQYF,TGCGCCAGCAGCTTAACACAGGGTTCTAAAAACATTCAGTACTTC
-,TRBV7-9,17,TRBD1,TRBJ1-2,CASSPGNWDRGEGGYTF,TGTGCCAGCAGCCCTGGTAATTGGGACAGGGGAGAAGGTGGCTACACCTTC
-,TRBV4-3,15,-,TRBJ1-1,CASSQVGGADTEAFF,TGCGCCAGCAGCCAAGTGGGGGGCGCGGACACTGAAGCTTTCTTT
-,TRBV19,14,-,TRBJ1-1,CASSPKRTNTEAFF,TGTGCCAGTAGTCCAAAACGGACGAACACTGAAGCTTTCTTT
-,TRBV11-1,13,-,TRBJ2-7,CASSLFSWYEQYF,TGTGCCAGCAGCTTATTCTCCTGGTACGAGCAGTACTTC